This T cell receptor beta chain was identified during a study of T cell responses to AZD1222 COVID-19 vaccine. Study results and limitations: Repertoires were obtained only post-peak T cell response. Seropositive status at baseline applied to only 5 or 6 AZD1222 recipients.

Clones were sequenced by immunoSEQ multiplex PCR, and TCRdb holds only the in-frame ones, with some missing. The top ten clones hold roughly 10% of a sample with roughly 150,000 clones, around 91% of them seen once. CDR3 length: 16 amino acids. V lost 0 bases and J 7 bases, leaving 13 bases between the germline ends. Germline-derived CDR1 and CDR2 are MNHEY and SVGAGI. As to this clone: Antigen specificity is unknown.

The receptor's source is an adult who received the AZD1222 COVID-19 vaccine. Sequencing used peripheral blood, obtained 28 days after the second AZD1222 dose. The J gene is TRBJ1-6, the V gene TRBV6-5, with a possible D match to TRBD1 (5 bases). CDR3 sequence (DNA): TGTGCCAGCAGTTACTCCTGGCGGGGGGGAAATTCACCCCTCCACTTT. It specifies CASSYSWRGGNSPLHF.